A single sample gave rise to the 18 T cell receptor beta chains below, sequenced in a study of T cells after yellow fever vaccination. Each CDR3 protein gets one entry after TCRdb re-called the 5' RACE reads with MiXCR. This table holds roughly 250,000 distinct CDR3 sequences, approximately 13% found once. This material consisted of CD4+ T cells sorted from PBMCs, taken 45 days after the yellow fever booster vaccination. These receptor sequences come from a man aged 25 to 45 who received the YFV17D yellow fever vaccine.

This clonotype was observed a few times. The J gene is TRBJ1-2, the V gene TRBV5-1; no clear D. This CDR3 contains 13 residues. Germline CDR1 reads SGHRS; CDR2 reads YFSETQ. The V end lost 7 bases, the J end lost 4 bases, and 14 bases lay between the germline ends. The CDR3 here is CASASSDRYGYTF. DNA of the CDR3: TGCGCCAGCGCGTCGTCGGATCGCTATGGCTACACCTTC.

This clonotype was recorded a few times. The rearrangement uses TRBV29-1 and TRBJ2-5; D not certain. Germline assignment: CDR1 SQVTM and CDR2 ANQGSEA. CDR3 size: 14 residues. V lost 2 bases, J lost 4 bases, and 14 bases lay in between. The CDR3 here is CSVERSRLGETQYF. CDR3 DNA: TGCAGCGTTGAAAGGTCTAGGTTGGGAGAGACCCAGTACTTC.

This sequence joins TRBV25-1 and TRBJ1-1; TRBD1 aligns across 10 bases. The CDR3 is 16 amino acids. V lost 5 bases to trimming and J lost 5 bases; unmatched junction nucleotides: 11. Germline-derived CDR1 and CDR2 are MGHDK and SYGVNS. In nucleotides, the CDR3 is TGTGCCAGCAGTCACAACCCGACAGGGGGCGGGACTGAAGCTTTCTTT. It is translated as CASSHNPTGGGTEAFF.

The chain employs TRBV7-9 and TRBJ2-7, with 7 bases identical to TRBD2. The CDR3 is 12 amino acids. The V gene's germline CDR1 is SEHNR and CDR2 FQNEAQ (reference sequence). V shed 6 bases, J shed 5 bases, and the junction held 4 bases outside the gene matches. In DNA form, the CDR3 reads TGTGCCAGCAGTCGAACTAGCGACGAGCAGTACTTC. It encodes CASSRTSDEQYF.

J is TRBJ2-2 and V is TRBV7-8; 11 nucleotides match TRBD2. Germline CDR1 is SGHVS and CDR2 is FQNEAQ. The CDR3 has 17 residues. V lost 2 bases to trimming and J lost 7 bases; unmatched junction nucleotides: 9. The CDR3 is CASSLRTSGSTVGELFF. The CDR3 bases are TGTGCCAGCAGCTTACGAACTAGCGGGAGCACGGTCGGGGAGCTGTTTTTT.

This clonotype was found a few times. This chain connects TRBV6-5 to TRBJ2-3, with 8 nucleotides matching TRBD2. Germline CDR1 is MNHEY and CDR2 is SVGAGI. The CDR3 consists of 14 residues. Trimming at V came to 2 bases and at J to 4 bases, leaving 2 bases not matched to a gene. CDR3: CASSYQLAADTQYF. CDR3 DNA: TGTGCCAGCAGTTACCAACTAGCGGCAGATACGCAGTATTTT.

This clonotype has just a few counts. The chain uses TRBV6-5 and TRBJ2-1, with 9 bases that match TRBD1. Germline assignment: CDR1 MNHEY and CDR2 SVGAGI. V lost 5 bases to trimming and J lost 9 bases; unmatched junction nucleotides: 11. The CDR3 length is 15 residues. Here the CDR3 reads CASSPRDRVSSEQFF. In DNA form, the CDR3 reads TGTGCCAGCAGTCCCCGGGACAGGGTTTCATCTGAGCAGTTCTTC.

This clonotype was detected only a few times. The DNA of the CDR3 is TGTGCCAGCAGCCAAGAAAGACCCACTAGGGCGGGGGGCCACAATGAGCAGTTCTTC. As protein: CASSQERPTRAGGHNEQFF. The V and J genes are TRBV3-1 and TRBJ2-1; 8 bases match TRBD2. Looked up from germline, CDR1 is LGHDT and CDR2 is YNNKEL (reference sequence). This CDR3 has 19 residues. V lost 0 bases, J lost 5 bases, and 15 bases stayed unmatched.

V and J are TRBV5-1 and TRBJ2-1; 13 nucleotides line up with TRBD2. CDR3 length: 16 amino acids. The germline V gene has CDR1 SGHRS and CDR2 YFSETQ. J lost 5 bases, V lost 5 bases, and 7 bases had no gene match. The CDR3 bases are TGCGCCAGCAGGTCATTCGGGACTAGCGGGAACAATGAGCAGTTCTTC. The encoded protein is CASRSFGTSGNNEQFF.

This chain joins TRBV14 and TRBJ2-3; no clear D gene. CDR1 and CDR2 (germline): SGHDN, FVKESK. The CDR3 totals 16 residues. V was clipped by 2 bases and J by 2 bases, with 14 bases between them. This CDR3 reads CASSQLLAVSTDTQYF. The CDR3 DNA is TGTGCCAGCAGCCAACTCCTCGCGGTATCCACAGATACGCAGTATTTT. Combining the CDR3 with reference TRBV14 and TRBJ2-3 gives the whole variable domain EAGVTQFPSHSVIEKGQTVTLRCDPISGHDNLYWYRRVMGKEIKFLLHFVKESKQDESGMPNNRFLAERTGGTYSTLKVQPAELEDSGVYFCASSQLLAVSTDTQYFGPGTRLTVL.

This clonotype was counted at least ten times. The chain couples TRBV7-6 to TRBJ2-2; D gene ambiguous. The V gene's germline CDR1 is SGHVS and CDR2 FNYEAQ. The V and J ends lost 5 bases and 6 bases respectively, with 7 bases between them. The CDR3 sequence is 12 residues long. CDR3 loop: CASSLGPGELFF. CDR3 nucleotides: TGTGCCAGCAGCCTAGGCCCCGGGGAGCTGTTTTTT.

In its sample, this clonotype was seen a few times. The chain joins TRBV29-1 to TRBJ2-7; tentative D call: TRBD2 (5 bases). V shed 4 bases and J shed 5 bases, with 21 bases lying between them. Per germline, CDR1 SQVTM and CDR2 ANQGSEA. The CDR3 is 15 residues long. CDR3 nucleotide sequence: TGCAGCGTTGTAAAGGACTCCAGAAGGCGGGACGAGCAGTACTTC. It specifies CSVVKDSRRRDEQYF.

The V call is TRBV14, the J call TRBJ1-2; D is possibly TRBD1 (5 bases). V was cut by 8 bases and J by 5 bases, with 15 bases left in between. Germline CDR1 and CDR2: SGHDN and FVKESK. The CDR3 length is 13 residues. The chain's CDR3 is CASGIRGLYGYTF. DNA of the CDR3: TGTGCCAGCGGTATAAGGGGACTATATGGCTACACCTTC.

The chain recombines TRBV20-1 with TRBJ2-1; 7 bases are shared with TRBD2. Trimming removed 6 bases from V and 10 bases from J; junction bases left unmatched: 9. This CDR3 spans 12 amino acids. The germline CDR1 and CDR2 sequences are DFQATT and SNEGSKA (reference sequence). CDR3: CSAQRDSEEQFF. CDR3 DNA: TGCAGTGCCCAGCGGGACTCCGAAGAGCAGTTCTTC.

The V gene is TRBV3-1, the J gene TRBJ2-1, with a tentative D call TRBD2 (5 bases). The CDR3 spans 17 residues. V dropped 7 bases and J dropped 5 bases, with 24 bases sitting between them. Germline values: CDR1 LGHDT, CDR2 YNNKEL (reference sequence). CDR3 protein: CASTQFRLSGPHNEQFF. CDR3 bases: TGTGCCAGCACTCAATTCCGACTATCCGGTCCCCACAATGAGCAGTTCTTC.

The sample holds a few counts of this clonotype. The chain links TRBV5-5 to TRBJ2-5; D may be TRBD2 (5 bases). The CDR3 totals 14 residues. Germline V gives CDR1 SGHKS, CDR2 YYEKEE (reference sequence). V lost 2 bases and J lost 4, with 12 bases in between. The CDR3 nucleotides read TGTGCCAGCAGCTTAGCGGAGACAAGAGAGACCCAGTACTTC. Translating gives CASSLAETRETQYF.

This clonotype was seen only a few times. The rearrangement uses TRBV20-1 and TRBJ2-5, with TRBD1 matching over 9 bases. The germline CDR1 and CDR2 sequences are DFQATT and SNEGSKA (reference sequence). V shed 4 bases and J 3 bases; nucleotides not matched to a gene: 3. This CDR3 contains 13 residues. The CDR3 sequence: CSANRGLEETQYF. The CDR3 nucleotides read TGCAGTGCTAACAGGGGGCTTGAAGAGACCCAGTACTTC.

This clonotype has only a few counts. The gene calls are TRBV20-1 and TRBJ2-5; D is ambiguous. Germline V gene sequence: CDR1 DFQATT, CDR2 SNEGSKA (reference sequence). The ends were cut back, 0 bases at V and 2 bases at J, with 13 bases in the middle. This CDR3 is built from 15 residues. CDR3 sequence reads: CSARDPRTAQETQYF. Here the CDR3 DNA reads TGCAGTGCTAGAGATCCCCGAACGGCTCAAGAGACCCAGTACTTC.